This T cell receptor (delta chain) was retrieved from a study of Vδ1+ human thymocytes. Study-wide results and caveats: In the thymus, TRG and TRD repertoires looked highly polyclonal with Gaussian CDR3 lengths.

On this clone itself: No antigen is known for it. Other DNA sequences in the same sample also yield this CDR3.

From germline, CDR1 is TSWWSYY and CDR2 QGS. This CDR3 contains 22 residues. V was trimmed by 1 base and J by 2 bases, leaving 32 bases between them. Sequences come from RNA converted to cDNA by reverse transcription. The CDR3 regions were amplified by multiplex PCR from V-gene primers to a constant-region primer. TCRdb redid clone calling on the multiplex PCR reads using CATT. The sample lists tens of thousands of delta-chain clones, about 29% occurring once. V gene TRDV1 combines with J gene TRDJ1; perhaps TRDD3 as D (7 bases). The specimen sequenced was Vdelta1+ gamma-delta thymocytes from the thymus. Noted subset: FACS-sorted CD3+ TCRalphabeta- TCRVdelta1+ TCRVdelta2- thymocytes. The TCR sequence derives from a boy less than two years old who had congenital heart surgery. CDR3 in amino acids: CALGEPAFPYLGGFRGTDKLIF. The CDR3 bases are TGTGCTCTTGGGGAACCTGCCTTCCCTTACCTCGGGGGATTTAGGGGTACCGATAAACTCATCTTT.